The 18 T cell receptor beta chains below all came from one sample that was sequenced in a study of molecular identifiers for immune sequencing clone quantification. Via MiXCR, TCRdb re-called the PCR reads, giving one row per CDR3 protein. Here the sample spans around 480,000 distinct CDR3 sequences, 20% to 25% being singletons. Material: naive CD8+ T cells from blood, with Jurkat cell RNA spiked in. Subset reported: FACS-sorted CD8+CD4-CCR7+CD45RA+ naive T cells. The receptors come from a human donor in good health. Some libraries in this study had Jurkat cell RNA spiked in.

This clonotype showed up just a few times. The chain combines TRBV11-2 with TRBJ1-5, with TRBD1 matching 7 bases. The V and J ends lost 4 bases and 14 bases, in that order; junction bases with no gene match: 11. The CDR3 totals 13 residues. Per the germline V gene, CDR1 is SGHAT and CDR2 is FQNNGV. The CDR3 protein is CASSSALGQEEHF. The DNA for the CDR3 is TGTGCCAGCAGCTCAGCCCTAGGACAGGAAGAGCATTTT.

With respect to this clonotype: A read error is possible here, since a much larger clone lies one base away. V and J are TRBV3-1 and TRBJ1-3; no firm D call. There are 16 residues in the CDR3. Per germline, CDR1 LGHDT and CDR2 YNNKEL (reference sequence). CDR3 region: CASSQGAAAWENTICF. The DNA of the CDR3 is TGTGCCAGCAGCCAAGGGGCCGCCGCCTGGGAGAACACCATATGTTTT.

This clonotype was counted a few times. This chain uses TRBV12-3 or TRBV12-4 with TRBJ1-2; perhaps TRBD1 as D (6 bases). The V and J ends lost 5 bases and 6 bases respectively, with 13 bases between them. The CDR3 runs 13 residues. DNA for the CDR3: TGTGCCAGCAGTCACAGGGATAGCCATGGCTACACCTTC. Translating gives CASSHRDSHGYTF.

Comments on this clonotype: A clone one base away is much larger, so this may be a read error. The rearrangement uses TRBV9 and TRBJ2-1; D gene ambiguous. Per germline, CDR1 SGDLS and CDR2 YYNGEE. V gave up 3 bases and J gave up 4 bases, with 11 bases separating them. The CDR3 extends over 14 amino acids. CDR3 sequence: CASSEANRYNEQFF. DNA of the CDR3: TGTGCCAGCAGCGAAGCCAACCGGTACAATGAGCAGTTCTTC.

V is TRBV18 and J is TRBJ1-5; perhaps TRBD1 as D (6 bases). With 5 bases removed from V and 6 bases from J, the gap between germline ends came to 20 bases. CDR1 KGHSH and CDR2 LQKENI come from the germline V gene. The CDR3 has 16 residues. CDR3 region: CASSEGLDQGGQPQHF. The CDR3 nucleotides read TGTGCCAGCTCAGAGGGGCTTGACCAAGGGGGTCAGCCCCAGCATTTT.

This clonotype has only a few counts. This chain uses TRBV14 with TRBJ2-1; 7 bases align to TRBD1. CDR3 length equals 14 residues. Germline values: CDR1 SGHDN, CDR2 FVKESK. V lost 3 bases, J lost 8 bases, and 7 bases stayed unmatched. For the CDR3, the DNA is TGTGCCAGCAGCCACCCGACAGGGTCGGATGAGCAGTTCTTC. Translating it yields CASSHPTGSDEQFF.

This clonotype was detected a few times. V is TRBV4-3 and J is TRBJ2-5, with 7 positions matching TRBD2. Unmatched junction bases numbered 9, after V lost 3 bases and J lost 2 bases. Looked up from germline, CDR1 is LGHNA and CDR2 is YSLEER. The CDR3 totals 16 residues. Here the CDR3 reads CASSQEAGTLQETQYF. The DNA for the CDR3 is TGCGCCAGCAGCCAGGAAGCGGGGACTCTACAAGAGACCCAGTACTTC.

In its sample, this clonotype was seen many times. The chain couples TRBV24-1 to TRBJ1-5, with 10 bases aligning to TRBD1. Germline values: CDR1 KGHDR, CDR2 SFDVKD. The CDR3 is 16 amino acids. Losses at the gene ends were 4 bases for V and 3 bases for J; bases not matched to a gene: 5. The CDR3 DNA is TGTGCCACCAGTGACGGGACAGGGGTATACAATCAGCCCCAGCATTTT. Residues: CATSDGTGVYNQPQHF.

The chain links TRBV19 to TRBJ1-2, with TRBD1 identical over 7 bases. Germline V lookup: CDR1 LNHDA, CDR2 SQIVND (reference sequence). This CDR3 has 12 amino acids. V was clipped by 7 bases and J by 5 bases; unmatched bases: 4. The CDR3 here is CASKQGTYGYTF. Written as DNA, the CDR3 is TGTGCCAGTAAACAGGGGACGTATGGCTACACCTTC.

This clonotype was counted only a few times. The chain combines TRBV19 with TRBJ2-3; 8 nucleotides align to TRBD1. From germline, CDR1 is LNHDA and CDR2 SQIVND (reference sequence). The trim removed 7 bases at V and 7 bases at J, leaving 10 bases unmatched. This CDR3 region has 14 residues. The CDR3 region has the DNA TGTGCCAGTACCTATGGGGCAGGGGGCTATACGCAGTATTTT. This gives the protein CASTYGAGGYTQYF.

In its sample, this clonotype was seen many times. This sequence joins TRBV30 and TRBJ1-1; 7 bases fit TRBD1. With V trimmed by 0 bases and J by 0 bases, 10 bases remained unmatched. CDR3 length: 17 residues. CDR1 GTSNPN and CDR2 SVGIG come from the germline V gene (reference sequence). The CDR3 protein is CAWSVSRGNRMNTEAFF. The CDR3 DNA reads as TGTGCCTGGAGTGTATCCAGGGGGAATAGGATGAACACTGAAGCTTTCTTT.

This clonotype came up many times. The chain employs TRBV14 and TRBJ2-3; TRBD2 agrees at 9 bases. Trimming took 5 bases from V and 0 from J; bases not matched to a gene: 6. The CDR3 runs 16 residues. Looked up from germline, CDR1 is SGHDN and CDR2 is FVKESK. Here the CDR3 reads CASSKMTSGSTDTQYF. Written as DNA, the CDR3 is TGTGCCAGCAGCAAGATGACTAGCGGTAGCACAGATACGCAGTATTTT.

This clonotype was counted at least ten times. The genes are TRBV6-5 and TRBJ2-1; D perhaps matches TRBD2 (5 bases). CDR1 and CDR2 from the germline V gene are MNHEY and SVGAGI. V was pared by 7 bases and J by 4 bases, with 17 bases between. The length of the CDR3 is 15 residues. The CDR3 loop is CASKRAGAEYNEQFF. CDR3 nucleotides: TGTGCCAGCAAGAGGGCCGGTGCGGAGTACAATGAGCAGTTCTTC.

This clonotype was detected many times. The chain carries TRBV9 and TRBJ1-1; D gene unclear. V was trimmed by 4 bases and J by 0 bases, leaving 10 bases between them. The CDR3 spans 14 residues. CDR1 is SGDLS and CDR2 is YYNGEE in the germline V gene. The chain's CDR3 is CASSIGDVNTEAFF. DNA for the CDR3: TGTGCCAGCAGCATCGGAGACGTGAACACTGAAGCTTTCTTT.

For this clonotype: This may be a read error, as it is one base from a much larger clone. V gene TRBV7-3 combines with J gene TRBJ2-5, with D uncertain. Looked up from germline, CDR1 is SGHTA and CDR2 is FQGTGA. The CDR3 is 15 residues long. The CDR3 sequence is CASSLTMSDQETQCF. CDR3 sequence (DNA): TGTGCCAGCAGCTTAACAATGAGCGACCAAGAGACCCAGTGCTTC.

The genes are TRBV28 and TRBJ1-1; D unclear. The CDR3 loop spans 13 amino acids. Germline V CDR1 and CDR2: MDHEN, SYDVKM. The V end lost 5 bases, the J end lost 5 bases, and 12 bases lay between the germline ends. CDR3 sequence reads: CASSPPGPTEAFF. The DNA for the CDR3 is TGTGCCAGCAGTCCCCCCGGGCCTACTGAAGCTTTCTTT.

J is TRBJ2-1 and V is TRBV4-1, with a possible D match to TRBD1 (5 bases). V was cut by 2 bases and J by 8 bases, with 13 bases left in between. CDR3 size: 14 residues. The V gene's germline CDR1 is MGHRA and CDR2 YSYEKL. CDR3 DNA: TGCGCCAGCAGCCAATTGGACATAAGTGATGAGCAGTTCTTC. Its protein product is CASSQLDISDEQFF.

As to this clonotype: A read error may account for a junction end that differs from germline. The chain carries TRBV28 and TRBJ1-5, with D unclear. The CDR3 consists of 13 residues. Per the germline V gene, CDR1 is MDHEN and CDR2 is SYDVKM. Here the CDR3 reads CASGLFSYQPQRF. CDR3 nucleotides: TGTGCCAGCGGTTTGTTCTCGTATCAGCCCCAGCGTTTT.